The 8 T cell receptor beta chains listed next were all sequenced from one sample in a study of Ad26.COV2.S vaccination and SARS-CoV-2 variants. Treatment specified: around 19 received Ad26.COV2.S at low or high dose, single or two shots; five or six received placebo; per-sample allocation not given. Sampling happened 63 days after the first vaccine or placebo injection. Libraries were prepared by immunoSEQ multiplex PCR; TCRdb keeps only in-frame clonotypes and omits some of them. The sample consists of a few hundred thousand clones, 85% to 90% of them appearing once. Sequencing used peripheral blood, obtained in a trial of Ad26.COV2.S vaccine versus placebo. Receptor source: a person aged 18-65 years who received the Ad26.COV2.S COVID-19 vaccine or a placebo.

This clone showed up just a few times. The chain employs TRBV3-1 (or the pseudogene TRBV3-2) and TRBJ1-2; unclear D gene. V lost 0 bases and J lost 5, with 7 bases in between. The CDR3 spans 13 residues. Germline V gives CDR1 LGHDT, CDR2 YNNKEL (reference sequence). This CDR3 is CASSQESGYGYTF. The CDR3 DNA reads as TGTGCCAGCAGCCAAGAGAGCGGGTATGGCTACACCTTC.

The chain couples TRBV6-2 or TRBV6-3 to TRBJ2-6, with D perhaps given as TRBD1 or TRBD2 (5 bases each). This CDR3 has 18 residues. The V gene lost 5 bases and the J gene lost 2 bases, with 19 bases spanning the gap. The germline gives CDR1 MNHEY, CDR2 SVGEGT. The CDR3 DNA reads TGTGCCAGCAGTCCCTCCCGGGACCTCTCCCCTGGGGCCAACGTCCTGACTTTC. Protein sequence: CASSPSRDLSPGANVLTF.

V gene TRBV6-5 combines with J gene TRBJ1-3, with no clear D. This CDR3 region has 14 residues. Germline CDR1 is MNHEY and CDR2 is SVGAGI. V shed 7 bases and J shed 3 bases, with 13 bases lying between them. Here the CDR3 DNA reads TGTGCCAGCACCGCCGTAAGCGATGGAAACACCATATATTTT. It is translated as CASTAVSDGNTIYF.

V gene TRBV19 combines with J gene TRBJ2-1; D unresolved. Trimming took off 2 bases at V and 3 bases at J, with 14 bases between the two ends. The CDR3 sequence is 16 residues long. Germline V gene data show CDR1 as LNHDA and CDR2 as SQIVND (reference sequence). The CDR3 reads CASSIPLGKFYNEQFF. The DNA of the CDR3 is TGTGCCAGTAGTATACCTCTAGGGAAGTTCTACAATGAGCAGTTCTTC.

The V and J genes are TRBV27 and TRBJ2-7, with D perhaps TRBD1 (6 bases). This CDR3 is 16 amino acids long. Germline V gives CDR1 MNHEY, CDR2 SMNVEV (reference sequence). V was cut by 5 bases and J by 0 bases, with 17 bases left in between. The CDR3 loop is CASSVPTGTPSYEQYF. In DNA form, the CDR3 reads TGTGCCAGCAGTGTCCCAACAGGGACCCCCTCCTACGAGCAGTACTTC.

The CDR3, as DNA: TGTGCCAGCAGTTACCACCGAGATGCTGGGGCTTTCTTT. Amino acids: CASSYHRDAGAFF. The chain employs TRBV6-5 and TRBJ1-1; D gene unclear. Germline V gene data show CDR1 as MNHEY and CDR2 as SVGAGI. The V end lost 2 bases, the J end lost 11 bases, and 15 bases lay between the germline ends. The CDR3 consists of 13 residues.

V is TRBV29-1 and J is TRBJ2-1; TRBD2 matches 7 bases. The CDR3 totals 11 residues. Germline trimming cut 4 bases from V and 10 bases from J; bases unmatched to any gene: 4. Looked up from germline, CDR1 is SQVTM and CDR2 is ANQGSEA. The chain's CDR3 is CSVGGGLEQFF. CDR3 DNA sequence: TGCAGCGTTGGGGGGGGTCTGGAGCAGTTCTTC.

This chain connects TRBV11-1 to TRBJ1-6; tentatively, D is TRBD1 (6 bases). The CDR3 contains 16 residues. V lost 2 bases, J lost 5 bases, and 13 bases lay in between. The V gene's germline CDR1 is SGHAT and CDR2 FQDESV (reference sequence). CDR3 amino acids: CASSLLGAADNSPLHF. CDR3 sequence (DNA): TGTGCCAGCAGCTTATTGGGGGCAGCCGATAATTCACCCCTCCACTTT.